These 32 T cell receptor beta chains share one sample of origin, sequenced in a study of shared T cell receptors in the human thymus. Clones were sequenced by immunoSEQ multiplex PCR, and TCRdb holds only the in-frame ones, with some missing. The data contain 700,000 to 750,000 clones, roughly 88% of them seen just once; the ten biggest clones take up 0.0095% to 0.013%. This same sample was also taken into another study, of human thymus T cells.

Sequenced input: thymocytes. The source is a girl under two years old with a congenital heart defect.

V usage is TRBV2 and J usage is TRBJ2-7; D is unclear. V shed 7 bases and J shed 4 bases, with 11 bases lying between them. The CDR3 is made up of 12 amino acids. Germline-derived CDR1 and CDR2 are SNHLY and FYNNEI. The CDR3 DNA sequence: TGTGCCAGCAATCCGTTCGGGTACGAGCAGTACTTC. This translates into CASNPFGYEQYF.

This clone appeared a single time. The chain joins TRBV4-3 to TRBJ2-1; 10 positions match TRBD1. The CDR3 runs to 20 residues. Germline values: CDR1 LGHNA, CDR2 YSLEER. V was pared by 3 bases and J by 3 bases, with 17 bases of the junction left unmatched. The CDR3 bases are TGCGCCAGCAGCCAGGGGGGACAGGGGTTAGGGGGGGGCAACTACAATGAGCAGTTCTTC. Amino acid sequence: CASSQGGQGLGGGNYNEQFF.

V usage is TRBV6-5 and J usage is TRBJ1-6; D perhaps matches TRBD1 (6 bases). The CDR3 has 12 amino acids. The germline V and J ends were trimmed by 8 bases and 9 bases, with 11 bases remaining between them. The germline V gene encodes CDR1 MNHEY and CDR2 SVGAGI. This chain's CDR3 is CASRDNSSPLHF. CDR3 in DNA: TGTGCCAGCCGGGACAATAGTTCACCCCTCCACTTT.

V and J are TRBV5-1 and TRBJ1-2; 7 bases are shared with TRBD1. Unmatched junction bases numbered 4, after V lost 5 bases and J lost 3 bases. This CDR3 is 13 amino acids long. The germline V gene has CDR1 SGHRS and CDR2 YFSETQ. Written as DNA, the CDR3 is TGCGCCAGCAGTTATGACAGGGACTATGGCTACACCTTC. Translated: CASSYDRDYGYTF.

V is TRBV4-1 and J is TRBJ2-7; 12 bases agree with TRBD2. This CDR3 is built from 14 residues. V trimming: 4 bases; J trimming: 3 bases; junction bases outside the gene matches: 1. Germline-derived CDR1 and CDR2 are MGHRA and YSYEKL. The CDR3 loop reads CASSRTSGVYEQYF. The CDR3 DNA reads TGCGCCAGCAGCCGGACTAGCGGGGTCTACGAGCAGTACTTC.

The CDR3 reads CASSQPTGYGYTF. CDR3 in DNA: TGTGCCAGCAGCCAACCGACAGGGTACGGCTACACCTTC. The chain recombines TRBV7-9 with TRBJ1-2, with TRBD1 identical over 7 bases. The CDR3 is 13 amino acids. CDR1 and CDR2 (germline): SEHNR, FQNEAQ (reference sequence). The V gene end was trimmed by 5 bases and the J gene end by 8 bases; junction bases not matched to a gene: 8.

The chain employs TRBV2 and TRBJ2-3; 15 bases line up with TRBD2. The CDR3 totals 17 residues. CDR1 SNHLY and CDR2 FYNNEI come from the germline V gene. V lost 6 bases, J lost 4 bases, and 8 bases stayed unmatched. In DNA form, the CDR3 reads TGTGCCAGCAGGGGCGGACTAGCGGGGGGGCAGGCAGATACGCAGTATTTT. Its translation: CASRGGLAGGQADTQYF.

The V gene is TRBV6-1, the J gene TRBJ1-3; D is perhaps TRBD1 (6 bases). This CDR3 is built from 19 residues. The germline V and J ends were trimmed by 0 bases and 1 base, with 19 bases remaining between them. CDR1 MNHNS and CDR2 SASEGT come from the germline V gene. The CDR3 here is CASSEAGGRGQDSGNTIYF. The CDR3 coding sequence is TGTGCCAGCAGTGAAGCGGGCGGGAGGGGACAAGATTCTGGAAACACCATATATTTT.

In nucleotides, the CDR3 is TGTGCCATCAGTGAGTCCCCTCCGGCCACAGTGGAGCAGTACTTC. It specifies CAISESPPATVEQYF. This chain joins TRBV10-3 and TRBJ2-7; the D is unclear. The CDR3 covers 15 residues. Germline values: CDR1 ENHRY, CDR2 SYGVKD. The germline V and J ends were trimmed by 0 bases and 7 bases, with 16 bases remaining between them.

This clone came up once. The chain is built from TRBV7-2 and TRBJ2-2, with TRBD2 identical over 9 bases. Germline V lookup: CDR1 SGHTA, CDR2 FQGNSA. V lost 2 bases to trimming and J lost 1 base; unmatched junction nucleotides: 5. CDR3 length: 17 residues. CDR3 sequence (DNA): TGTGCCAGCAGCTTATCTGGGCGGGGGGGGAACACCGGGGAGCTGTTTTTT. This codes for CASSLSGRGGNTGELFF.

The chain employs TRBV27 and TRBJ2-7; 7 bases map to TRBD1. This CDR3 has 14 amino acids. Germline-derived CDR1 and CDR2 are MNHEY and SMNVEV (reference sequence). The junction had 3 bases not matched to a gene; V was cut back by 2 bases and J by 2 bases. The CDR3 DNA is TGTGCCAGCAGTTTAGGGGACAGTACCTACGAGCAGTACTTC. Translating gives CASSLGDSTYEQYF.

This chain joins TRBV7-2 and TRBJ1-2; D is perhaps TRBD1 (6 bases). This CDR3 is built from 13 residues. The V end lost 2 bases, the J end lost 4 bases, and 8 bases lay between the germline ends. Germline V gene sequence: CDR1 SGHTA, CDR2 FQGNSA. This CDR3 is CASSLHRAYGYTF. The CDR3 DNA reads as TGTGCCAGCAGCTTACACAGGGCCTATGGCTACACCTTC. The whole variable domain, filled in from reference TRBV7-2 and TRBJ1-2, reads GAGVSQSPSNKVTEKGKDVELRCDPISGHTALYWYRQSLGQGLEFLIYFQGNSAPDKSGLPSDRFSAERTGGSVSTLTIQRTQQEDSAVYLCASSLHRAYGYTFGSGTRLTVV.

The V and J genes are TRBV4-3 and TRBJ1-3, with D perhaps matching TRBD1 (5 bases). The CDR3 is made up of 20 amino acids. V was trimmed by 0 bases and J by 8 bases, leaving 29 bases between them. The germline gives CDR1 LGHNA, CDR2 YSLEER. CDR3 in DNA: TGCGCCAGCAGCCAAGATTGGTCCCAAAGCGGGGGACTTTGGGCAGACACCATATATTTT. It encodes CASSQDWSQSGGLWADTIYF.

The count of this clone is one. The chain has TRBV25-1 and TRBJ1-5; 9 positions match TRBD1. V lost 1 base and J lost 6; bases outside the gene matches: 10. CDR1 is MGHDK and CDR2 is SYGVNS in the germline V gene. The CDR3 covers 17 residues. The CDR3 DNA is TGTGCCAGCAGTGAATCCGGCGGACAGGGGAAGAGTCAGCCCCAGCATTTT. Translating it yields CASSESGGQGKSQPQHF.

The rearrangement links TRBV19 to TRBJ2-4; no definite D call. From germline, CDR1 is LNHDA and CDR2 SQIVND (reference sequence). V dropped 4 bases and J dropped 0 bases, with 10 bases sitting between them. This CDR3 is 15 amino acids long. The CDR3 sequence is CASSSTALAKNIQYF. The DNA of the CDR3 is TGTGCCAGTAGTAGTACAGCCCTAGCCAAAAACATTCAGTACTTC.

This clone was found a few times. The V gene is TRBV2, the J gene TRBJ1-2; D might be TRBD1 (5 bases). The length of the CDR3 is 12 residues. Deletions cut 8 bases from V and 7 bases from J, with 14 bases between. Per germline, CDR1 SNHLY and CDR2 FYNNEI. CDR3: CASLCGGRGYTF. The DNA for the CDR3 is TGTGCCAGCCTATGCGGGGGTCGTGGCTACACCTTC. The whole variable domain, remainder taken from reference TRBV2 and TRBJ1-2, is EPEVTQTPSHQVTQMGQEVILRCVPISNHLYFYWYRQILGQKVEFLVSFYNNEISEKSEIFDDQFSVERPDGSNFTLKIRSTKLEDSAMYFCASLCGGRGYTFGSGTRLTVV.

This chain uses TRBV9 with TRBJ1-2; TRBD1 matches at 7 bases. The CDR3 consists of 14 residues. Germline CDR1 is SGDLS and CDR2 is YYNGEE. V was pared by 3 bases and J by 7 bases, with 9 bases of the junction left unmatched. For the CDR3, the DNA is TGTGCCAGCAGCGCCCGGGACAGACTCGCTGGCTACACCTTC. Protein: CASSARDRLAGYTF.

The chain is built from TRBV4-3 and TRBJ1-6; tentative D call: TRBD1 (6 bases). V lost 6 bases and J 6 bases, leaving 9 bases between the germline ends. This CDR3 region has 13 residues. Germline V gives CDR1 LGHNA, CDR2 YSLEER. The CDR3 coding sequence is TGCGCCAGCAGTGCACAGGGTAATTCACCCCTCCACTTT. Protein: CASSAQGNSPLHF.

This clone was seen a single time. This sequence joins TRBV19 and TRBJ2-7; a weak D match, TRBD1 (6 bases). Germline loops: CDR1 LNHDA, CDR2 SQIVND (reference sequence). This CDR3 has 13 amino acids. Trimming stripped 7 bases from V and 0 bases from J, with 10 bases between. The CDR3 nucleotides read TGTGCCAGTACCGGGACACCCTCCTACGAGCAGTACTTC. This codes for CASTGTPSYEQYF. Together with reference TRBV19 and TRBJ2-7, the CDR3 gives the full variable domain: DGGITQSPKYLFRKEGQNVTLSCEQNLNHDAMYWYRQDPGQGLRLIYYSQIVNDFQKGDIAEGYSVSREKKESFPLTVTSAQKNPTAFYLCASTGTPSYEQYFGPGTRLTVT.

The V gene is TRBV30, the J gene TRBJ2-1; 7 nucleotides match TRBD2. J gave up 12 bases and V 3 bases, and 23 bases lay outside the gene matches. This CDR3 is 17 amino acids long. Germline V gene lookup returns CDR1 GTSNPN and CDR2 SVGIG (reference sequence). The CDR3 DNA sequence: TGTGCCTGGAGCTCTAACCCACTGACTAGCCCCCCAATGGGGCAGTTCTTC. The encoded protein is CAWSSNPLTSPPMGQFF.

V is TRBV5-6 and J is TRBJ1-2; D gene unclear. The germline V gene has CDR1 SGHDT and CDR2 YYEEEE. This CDR3 contains 18 residues. Trimming took 1 base from V and 4 from J, leaving 23 bases between them. The CDR3 protein is CASSLYFEGSPYSYGYTF. The CDR3 DNA follows: TGTGCCAGCAGCTTGTATTTCGAGGGCAGTCCCTATTCCTATGGCTACACCTTC.

This rearrangement joins TRBV5-5 to TRBJ1-2, with 7 bases fitting TRBD1. Losses at the gene ends were 4 bases for V and 3 bases for J; bases not matched to a gene: 6. The CDR3 consists of 14 residues. Germline CDR1 reads SGHKS; CDR2 reads YYEKEE (reference sequence). CDR3: CASSAGTAYYGYTF. Here the CDR3 DNA reads TGTGCCAGCAGCGCCGGGACAGCTTACTATGGCTACACCTTC. The entire variable domain, with the rest obtained from reference TRBV5-5 and TRBJ1-2, is as follows: DAGVTQSPTHLIKTRGQQVTLRCSPISGHKSVSWYQQVLGQGPQFIFQYYEKEERGRGNFPDRFSARQFPNYSSELNVNALLLGDSALYLCASSAGTAYYGYTFGSGTRLTVV.

The genes are TRBV6-1 and TRBJ2-5; TRBD2 matches 10 bases. CDR1 MNHNS and CDR2 SASEGT come from the germline V gene. V gave up 1 base and J gave up 4 bases; unmatched junction bases: 6. There are 16 residues in the CDR3. DNA of the CDR3: TGTGCCAGCAGTGAAGACGGGACTAGCGTCGGAGAGACCCAGTACTTC. Protein sequence: CASSEDGTSVGETQYF.

The chain combines TRBV7-7 with TRBJ2-5; 9 bases agree with TRBD1. CDR1 is SSHAT and CDR2 is FNYEAQ in the germline V gene (reference sequence). The CDR3 has 14 amino acids. The J segment lost 2 bases and the V segment lost 6 bases, leaving 4 bases of the junction unmatched. As DNA, the CDR3 is TGTGCCAGCAGTCCGGACAGGGGACAAGAGACCCAGTACTTC. This gives the protein CASSPDRGQETQYF. The complete variable domain, with remaining parts taken from reference TRBV7-7 and TRBJ2-5, reads GAGVSQSPRYKVTKRGQDVTLRCDPISSHATLYWYQQALGQGPEFLTYFNYEAQPDKSGLPSDRFSAERPEGSISTLTIQRTEQRDSAMYRCASSPDRGQETQYFGPGTRLLVL.

The genes are TRBV6-5 and TRBJ2-2; weak D call: TRBD2 (5 bases). This CDR3 region has 13 residues. Germline V gives CDR1 MNHEY, CDR2 SVGAGI. V was shortened by 4 bases and J by 5 bases, with 8 bases between the two germline ends. CDR3 protein: CASSCRGTGELFF. DNA for the CDR3: TGTGCCAGCAGTTGTCGGGGTACCGGGGAGCTGTTTTTT.

The chain carries TRBV5-1 and TRBJ2-1; TRBD2 matches at 13 bases. The CDR3 loop spans 15 amino acids. Trimming at V came to 4 bases and at J to 9 bases, leaving 7 bases not matched to a gene. Germline loops: CDR1 SGHRS, CDR2 YFSETQ. This chain's CDR3 is CASSARLAGGPEQFF. The CDR3 DNA follows: TGCGCCAGCAGCGCCCGACTAGCGGGGGGTCCTGAGCAGTTCTTC.

The rearrangement uses TRBV19 and TRBJ2-1; TRBD1 might be the D (5 bases). Trimming took off 5 bases at V and 3 bases at J, with 23 bases between the two ends. The germline V gene has CDR1 LNHDA and CDR2 SQIVND (reference sequence). The CDR3 is 18 residues long. The CDR3 region has the DNA TGTGCCAGTAGTCCCCCCCTAGGCCCCAGGGTGGTCTACAATGAGCAGTTCTTC. Translation gives CASSPPLGPRVVYNEQFF. The full variable domain, in which reference TRBV19 and TRBJ2-1 provide the parts outside the CDR3, is DGGITQSPKYLFRKEGQNVTLSCEQNLNHDAMYWYRQDPGQGLRLIYYSQIVNDFQKGDIAEGYSVSREKKESFPLTVTSAQKNPTAFYLCASSPPLGPRVVYNEQFFGPGTRLTVL.

The gene calls are TRBV18 and TRBJ1-1; D is possibly TRBD1 (6 bases). CDR1 is KGHSH, CDR2 LQKENI, per germline. The ends were cut back, 0 bases at V and 3 bases at J, with 14 bases in the middle. The CDR3 has 16 residues. The CDR3 is CASSPPWGGLDTEAFF. CDR3 coding DNA: TGTGCCAGCTCACCACCGTGGGGGGGGCTGGACACTGAAGCTTTCTTT.

The sample holds a few counts of this clone. The rearrangement links TRBV2 to TRBJ1-1, with 9 positions matching TRBD1. With V trimmed by 9 bases and J by 1 base, 12 bases remained unmatched. This CDR3 has 16 amino acids. Germline loops: CDR1 SNHLY, CDR2 FYNNEI. In nucleotides, the CDR3 is TGTGCCAGACTAGGGGACAGGGACAGGCCGAACACTGAAGCTTTCTTT. It yields the protein CARLGDRDRPNTEAFF. Together with reference TRBV2 and TRBJ1-1, the CDR3 gives the full variable domain: EPEVTQTPSHQVTQMGQEVILRCVPISNHLYFYWYRQILGQKVEFLVSFYNNEISEKSEIFDDQFSVERPDGSNFTLKIRSTKLEDSAMYFCARLGDRDRPNTEAFFGQGTRLTVV.

The rearrangement links TRBV7-4 to TRBJ1-6, with D tentatively TRBD1 (5 bases). The germline CDR1 and CDR2 sequences are SGHVT and SQSDAQ. The CDR3 consists of 16 residues. The germline V and J ends were trimmed by 4 bases and 8 bases, with 18 bases remaining between them. The CDR3 loop is CASSSSLGGMDSPLHF. The CDR3 region has the DNA TGTGCCAGCAGCTCATCACTCGGGGGGATGGATTCACCCCTCCACTTT.

The CDR3 DNA follows: TGTGCCAGCAACAACAGGGGAGATCAGCCCCAGCATTTT. Amino acids: CASNNRGDQPQHF. The rearrangement links TRBV5-6 to TRBJ1-5; 7 bases map to TRBD1. V lost 6 bases, J lost 5 bases, and 5 bases stayed unmatched. The CDR3 is made up of 13 amino acids. Germline values: CDR1 SGHDT, CDR2 YYEEEE.

The chain carries TRBV7-8 and TRBJ1-2, with unresolved D. There are 11 residues in the CDR3. The V gene lost 5 bases and the J gene lost 8 bases, with 9 bases spanning the gap. Looked up from germline, CDR1 is SGHVS and CDR2 is FQNEAQ. The CDR3 region has the DNA TGTGCCAGCAGCGGCGAGCGCGGCTACACCTTC. Amino acids: CASSGERGYTF.